The following is a T cell receptor beta chain sequence with its context. Original processing notes: Estimation of nucleated cell counts relied on the amplification of reference gene primers. The data were produced by immunoSEQ multiplex PCR, yet TCRdb's version contains in-frame clones alone and is incomplete. That table supplies the V and J calls and clone size; D and trimming were determined from the DNA. The sample carries around 37,000 clones, just under 85% recorded once. This sample was included in a study of blood T cell repertoires in COVID-19. Overall study: The origin of the acute and convalescent COVID-19 samples was the United States, Italy and Spain. T cells, B-cell-depleted T cells, or PBMCs provided the cDNA or gDNA that served as material.

CDR3 length: 14 residues. The V gene end was trimmed by 5 bases and the J gene end by 7 bases; junction bases not matched to a gene: 7. CDR1 and CDR2 (germline): SGHNT, YYREEE (reference sequence). Sequences were obtained from peripheral blood. This sequence was found in a man aged 50 to 60 with active COVID-19. The chain has TRBV5-4 and TRBJ1-4, with 8 nucleotides matching TRBD1. In DNA form, the CDR3 reads TGTGCCAGCAGACAGGACAGGGCCAGTGAAAAACTGTTTTTT. Translating it yields CASRQDRASEKLFF.